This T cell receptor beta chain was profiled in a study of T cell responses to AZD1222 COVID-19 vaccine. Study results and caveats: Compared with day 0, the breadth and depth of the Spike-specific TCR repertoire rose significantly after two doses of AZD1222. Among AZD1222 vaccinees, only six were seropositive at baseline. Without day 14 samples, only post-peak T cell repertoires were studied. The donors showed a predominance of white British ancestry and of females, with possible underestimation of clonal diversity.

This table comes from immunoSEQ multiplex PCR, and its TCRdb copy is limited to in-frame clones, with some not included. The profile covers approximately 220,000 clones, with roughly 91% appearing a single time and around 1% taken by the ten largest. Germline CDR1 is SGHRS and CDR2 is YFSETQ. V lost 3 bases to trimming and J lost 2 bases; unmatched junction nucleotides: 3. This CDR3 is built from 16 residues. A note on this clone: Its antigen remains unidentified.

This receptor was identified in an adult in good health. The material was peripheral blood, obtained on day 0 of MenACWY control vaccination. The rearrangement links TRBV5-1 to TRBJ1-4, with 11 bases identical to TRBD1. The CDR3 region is CASSYGQGATNEKLFF. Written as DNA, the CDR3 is TGCGCCAGCAGCTACGGACAGGGGGCTACTAATGAAAAACTGTTTTTT.